This TCR beta chain was captured by sequencing in a study of OX40 agonist ivuxolimab in advanced cancers. Study context: Ivuxolimab is a fully human IgG2 antibody that activates OX40 (CD134).

V was cut by 0 bases and J by 0 bases, with 2 bases left in between. Germline assignment: CDR1 SGHTA and CDR2 FQGTGA. This CDR3 is 13 amino acids long. Sequencing used immunoSEQ multiplex PCR; TCRdb keeps in-frame clones, though not all of them. This table has about 100,000 clones, 85% to 95% appearing once. Sampled blood was obtained at baseline, cycle 4 day 1, and cycle 7 day 1. To note about this clone: Its antigen remains unidentified.

Whole-study findings and limits: Not determined was the antigen specificity of the expanded peripheral T cells. The CD4+ and CD8+ T cells in the blood had expanded clonally by week 6 at 0.1 to 3.0 mg/kg.

This specimen was CD4+ or CD8+ T cells sorted from blood, taken in a trial of the OX40 agonist ivuxolimab. The chain links TRBV7-3 to TRBJ1-1; no reliable D call. The source is an adult with an advanced solid tumor such as melanoma, head and neck, liver or kidney cancer. CDR3 sequence: CASSLTLNTEAFF. The DNA for the CDR3 is TGTGCCAGCAGCTTAACCTTGAACACTGAAGCTTTCTTT.